This TCR beta chain was recorded in a study of blood T cell repertoires in COVID-19. Across the study: The United States, Italy and Spain supplied acute and convalescent COVID-19 samples. PBMCs, B-cell-depleted T cells, or T cells provided the cDNA or gDNA that made up the material.

Per the original data handling: It was from reference gene primer amplification that nucleated cell counts were estimated. Only in-frame clones appear in the TCRdb table, and some are missing; sequencing was by immunoSEQ multiplex PCR. V, J and clone size reflect that table, while D and trimming were determined from the DNA. The table records under 75,000 clones, more than 65% of them present only once. The receptor comes from a woman in her 70s with acute or convalescent COVID-19. Specimen: peripheral blood.

The CDR3 loop is CASSIASGNPYNEQFF. The CDR3 region has the DNA TGTGCCAGTAGTATAGCAAGCGGCAACCCCTACAATGAGCAGTTCTTC. The gene calls are TRBV19 and TRBJ2-1, with D possibly being TRBD2 (5 bases). CDR1 and CDR2 (germline): LNHDA, SQIVND (reference sequence). Trimming removed 1 base at V and 2 bases at J, with 12 bases between. The CDR3 consists of 16 residues.